The 22 T cell receptor beta chains presented below share a single source sample, sequenced in a study of read filtering for tumor transcriptome and immune sequencing. From around 0.4 ug of RNA, a library with molecular barcoded alpha/delta and beta/gamma adaptors was made. MiXCR was run by TCRdb on the reads, yielding one entry per CDR3 protein. There are approximately 61,000 distinct CDR3 sequences in the sample; roughly 18% occur only once, and over 12% lies in the top ten. Sequenced: a population of CD138-negative cells sorted from bone marrow. The receptors derive from a donor at least 40 years old with multiple myeloma.

On this clonotype itself: A much larger clone is a single base away; this may be a read error. This chain joins TRBV28 and TRBJ2-5, with TRBD2 as a possible D gene (5 bases). The V end was cut by 6 bases, the J end by 4 bases, with 15 bases between. The CDR3 length is 14 residues. CDR1 and CDR2 from the germline V gene are MDHEN and SYDVKM. The CDR3 is CASRNDGIGETQYF. CDR3 DNA sequence: TGTGCCAGCAGGAACGACGGGATTGGAGAGACCCAGTACTTC.

In regard to this clonotype: Sequence at one end of the junction differs from germline and may be a read error. The V and J genes are TRBV6-5 and TRBJ1-5; no firm D call. Germline CDR1 reads MNHEY; CDR2 reads SVGAGI. CDR3 length: 14 residues. CDR3 loop: CASIYDGINQPQHF. CDR3 DNA sequence: TGTGCCAGCATTTACGACGGAATCAATCAGCCCCAGCATTTT.

This chain links TRBV11-2 with TRBJ2-5; the D call may be TRBD1 or TRBD2 (5 bases each). The V gene lost 3 bases and the J gene lost 2 bases, with 13 bases spanning the gap. The germline V gene has CDR1 SGHAT and CDR2 FQNNGV. This CDR3 spans 15 amino acids. CDR3 nucleotide sequence: TGTGCCAGCAGCTTCGGGGCGTTGCCGCAAGAGACCCAGTACTTC. Amino acid sequence: CASSFGALPQETQYF.

This clonotype has more than one count but fewer than ten. The rearrangement joins TRBV6-6 to TRBJ2-3; D ambiguous. The CDR3 loop spans 13 amino acids. Germline V lookup: CDR1 MNHNY, CDR2 SVGAGI (reference sequence). V was pared by 8 bases and J by 2 bases, with 11 bases between. The DNA for the CDR3 is TGTGCCAGCTGCAGCCCCGCCACAGATACGCAGTATTTT. Protein sequence: CASCSPATDTQYF.

This clonotype was seen many times. This chain connects TRBV7-2 to TRBJ2-5; a possible D gene is TRBD2 (5 bases). The germline V gene has CDR1 SGHTA and CDR2 FQGNSA. V dropped 4 bases and J dropped 4 bases, with 10 bases sitting between them. The CDR3 contains 13 residues. The CDR3: CASSYGLGETQYF. The DNA for the CDR3 is TGTGCCAGCAGCTACGGACTTGGAGAGACCCAGTACTTC.

This clonotype was counted a single time. This may be a read error: a much more frequent sequence differs by one nucleotide. V usage is TRBV7-3 and J usage is TRBJ2-7, with D hard to call. Germline-derived CDR1 and CDR2 are SGHTA and FQGTGA. The CDR3 extends over 13 amino acids. V lost 4 bases and J 6 bases, leaving 13 bases between the germline ends. In nucleotides, the CDR3 is TGTGCCAGCAGCTCCGATTTCCTCTCCGAGCAGTACTTC. Residues: CASSSDFLSEQYF.

This clonotype has a handful of counts. The chain is built from TRBV4-1 and TRBJ1-5; 7 nucleotides match TRBD1. The CDR3 covers 16 residues. The germline gives CDR1 MGHRA, CDR2 YSYEKL. V gave up 6 bases and J gave up 1 base; unmatched junction bases: 9. The CDR3 loop is CASRRVQGESNQPQHF. CDR3 coding DNA: TGCGCCAGCAGACGCGTTCAGGGGGAAAGCAATCAGCCCCAGCATTTT.

By share of the sample, this clonotype is medium-sized. The J gene is TRBJ2-1, the V gene TRBV29-1; 12 positions match TRBD2. Germline V gene sequence: CDR1 SQVTM, CDR2 ANQGSEA. The length of the CDR3 is 14 residues. V dropped 8 bases and J dropped 1; count of bases not matched to a gene: 3. The CDR3 nucleotides are TGCAGCACCGGACTAGCGGGATCCTACAATGAGCAGTTCTTC. Amino acid sequence: CSTGLAGSYNEQFF.

CDR3 amino acids: CASSIQTGFGKLFF. In DNA form, the CDR3 reads TGTGCCAGCAGTATCCAGACAGGGTTCGGAAAACTGTTTTTT. The J gene is TRBJ1-4, the V gene TRBV12-3 or TRBV12-4, with 7 positions matching TRBD1. This CDR3 contains 14 residues. Losses at the gene ends were 5 bases for V and 10 bases for J; bases not matched to a gene: 10.

This clonotype was seen ten or more times. The chain couples TRBV9 to TRBJ1-4; D might be TRBD1 (6 bases). The CDR3 sequence is 15 residues long. Germline CDR1 is SGDLS and CDR2 is YYNGEE. The V gene lost 2 bases and the J gene lost 8 bases, with 16 bases spanning the gap. CDR3 sequence (DNA): TGTGCCAGCAGCGTCGACCCCAGGAGGGGGGAAAAACTGTTTTTT. It is translated as CASSVDPRRGEKLFF.

Note on this clonotype: A far larger clone is off by one base, so a read error is likely. V gene TRBV14 combines with J gene TRBJ2-1, with a possible D match to TRBD1 (6 bases). Looked up from germline, CDR1 is SGHDN and CDR2 is FVKESK. V was shortened by 4 bases and J by 10 bases, with 17 bases between the two germline ends. The CDR3 contains 14 residues. The CDR3, as DNA: TGTGCCAGCAGCCGTTTACAGGGAGCCTACGAGCAGTTCTTC. Translated, it gives CASSRLQGAYEQFF.

This clonotype was seen once. CDR3 in amino acids: CASRRTGGGVTQYF. The CDR3 DNA sequence: TGTGCCAGCAGAAGGACAGGGGGTGGTGTGACCCAGTACTTC. V is TRBV6-1 and J is TRBJ2-5; 10 bases are a match to TRBD1. Germline V lookup: CDR1 MNHNS, CDR2 SASEGT. Trimming cost V 6 bases and J 7 bases; bases outside gene matches: 8. CDR3 length equals 14 residues.

This clonotype was detected many times. DNA for the CDR3: TGTGCCAGCTCACCCGAAAGAAATCAGCCCCAGCATTTT. Translated: CASSPERNQPQHF. V gene TRBV18 combines with J gene TRBJ1-5; no reliable D call. CDR1 is KGHSH, CDR2 LQKENI, per germline. V lost 3 bases and J 4 bases, leaving 7 bases between the germline ends. The CDR3 contains 13 residues.

This clonotype appeared many times. The genes are TRBV18 and TRBJ2-7; 8 bases align to TRBD2. In germline, CDR1 is KGHSH, CDR2 LQKENI. The CDR3 runs to 14 residues. The V and J ends lost 4 bases and 3 bases, in that order; junction bases with no gene match: 5. The CDR3 sequence: CASSRSLADYEQYF. The CDR3 bases are TGTGCCAGCTCACGATCACTAGCGGACTACGAGCAGTACTTC.

This clonotype occurred many times. V gene TRBV19 combines with J gene TRBJ2-1; 11 nucleotides match TRBD1. Germline V CDR1 and CDR2: LNHDA, SQIVND (reference sequence). The CDR3 is 15 amino acids. With V trimmed by 4 bases and J by 9 bases, 8 bases remained unmatched. The CDR3 loop is CASSRGQGGFGEQFF. DNA for the CDR3: TGTGCCAGTAGTAGGGGACAGGGGGGATTTGGTGAGCAGTTCTTC.

In regard to this clonotype: Given a much more abundant clone one base away, this may be a read error. CDR3 coding DNA: TGCAGTGCCAGAGGACAGGGGATCTCTGGGGCCGACGTCCTGACTTTC. Encoded protein: CSARGQGISGADVLTF. The gene calls are TRBV20-1 and TRBJ2-6, with 9 nucleotides matching TRBD1. The CDR3 runs 16 residues. Germline V lookup: CDR1 DFQATT, CDR2 SNEGSKA (reference sequence).

This clonotype was recorded at least ten times. In DNA form, the CDR3 reads TGCAGTGCCAAGGGACTAGCGGGAGGCTACGAGCAGTACTTC. Its translation is CSAKGLAGGYEQYF. The chain carries TRBV20-1 and TRBJ2-7, with 15 positions matching TRBD2. This CDR3 has 14 residues. The J segment lost 3 bases and the V segment lost 6 bases, leaving 3 bases of the junction unmatched. The germline V gene encodes CDR1 DFQATT and CDR2 SNEGSKA (reference sequence).

This clonotype was recorded many times. This sequence joins TRBV21-1 and TRBJ2-2; the table names TRBD1, a call not compared with the DNA. TRBV21-1 is a listed pseudogene. CDR3 length equals 13 residues. As DNA, the CDR3 is TGTGCCAGCATACAGGGCGAGGGCGGGGAGCTGTTTTTT. Its translation is CASIQGEGGELFF.

This clonotype was found many times. The rearrangement joins TRBV29-1 to TRBJ2-2; D ambiguous. The CDR3 length is 14 residues. Germline V CDR1 and CDR2: SQVTM, ANQGSEA. V was cut by 7 bases and J by 1 base, with 13 bases left in between. The CDR3 sequence: CSATRTVNTGELFF. The CDR3 nucleotides read TGCAGCGCTACAAGGACGGTGAACACCGGGGAGCTGTTTTTT.

With regard to this clonotype: This clone may be a read error of a much larger clone one base away. This chain joins TRBV20-1 and TRBJ2-3, with D possibly TRBD1 on 8 matching bases. The V gene's germline CDR1 is DFQATT and CDR2 SNEGSKA (reference sequence). This CDR3 has 15 amino acids. V was cut by 5 bases and J by 3 bases, with 18 bases left in between. The CDR3 bases are TGCAGTGCTGCCCACGGACAGGGAGGGACAGATACGCAGTATTTT. Its protein product is CSAAHGQGGTDTQYF.

This rearrangement joins TRBV15 to TRBJ2-1; a possible D gene is TRBD2 (6 bases). Germline V gene data show CDR1 as LNHNV and CDR2 as YYDKDF (reference sequence). Between the trimmed V and J ends, which lost 1 base and 7 bases, there was a span of 17 bases. The CDR3 loop spans 16 amino acids. CDR3 in amino acids: CATSRVQGGWTNEQFF. Here the CDR3 DNA reads TGTGCCACCAGCAGAGTGCAGGGAGGCTGGACTAATGAGCAGTTCTTC.

In its sample, this clonotype was seen once. A much larger clone differs by one base, so this may be a read error. The CDR3 end shows no conserved phenylalanine or tryptophan, and so a read error is likely. The chain carries TRBV28 and TRBJ1-5, with unresolved D. CDR3 length: 13 residues. Germline loops: CDR1 MDHEN, CDR2 SYDVKM. The V gene lost 5 bases and the J gene lost 6 bases, with 11 bases spanning the gap. CDR3 residues: CASSLSYSQPQHS. For the CDR3, the DNA is TGTGCCAGCAGTCTCTCGTACAGTCAGCCCCAGCATTCT.